These 30 T cell receptor beta chains were all obtained from the same sample, sequenced in a study of CD8+ T cells in alopecia areata. It was cDNA, reverse transcribed from extracted RNA, that served as the sequencing template. The repertoire was sequenced with immunoSEQ multiplex PCR; TCRdb's copy has only in-frame clones and lacks some. Here the sample spans about 97,000 clones, 41% being singletons. Sequencing input: CD4+ T cells sorted from blood. All receptors derive from a human donor with alopecia areata.

This chain connects TRBV2 to TRBJ1-5; D is perhaps TRBD1 (6 bases). The CDR3 totals 14 residues. The V gene lost 4 bases and the J gene lost 3 bases, with 10 bases spanning the gap. Germline loops: CDR1 SNHLY, CDR2 FYNNEI. The CDR3 nucleotides are TGTGCCAGCAGTGGAGGGACATTCAATCAGCCCCAGCATTTT. Its translation: CASSGGTFNQPQHF.

This clone was picked up a small number of times. In nucleotides, the CDR3 is TGCAGCGTAGGGACAGGGTTTTTGGCTAATGAAAAACTGTTTTTT. This encodes CSVGTGFLANEKLFF. This chain connects TRBV29-1 to TRBJ1-4; 9 bases line up with TRBD1. CDR1 SQVTM and CDR2 ANQGSEA come from the germline V gene. This CDR3 comprises 15 residues. Germline trimming cut 6 bases from V and 3 bases from J; bases unmatched to any gene: 8.

The chain carries TRBV5-1 and TRBJ1-2; unclear D gene. Trimming took off 0 bases at V and 7 bases at J, with 10 bases between the two ends. The CDR3 runs to 13 residues. Germline V gene data show CDR1 as SGHRS and CDR2 as YFSETQ. CDR3 DNA: TGCGCCAGCAGCTTGGACCGGGTTAGTGGCTACACCTTC. Amino acids: CASSLDRVSGYTF.

This clone has just one count. The sample carries other DNA sequences with the same CDR3. The rearrangement joins TRBV5-1 to TRBJ2-3; maybe TRBD2 (6 bases). The germline gives CDR1 SGHRS, CDR2 YFSETQ. CDR3 length: 14 residues. Between the trimmed V and J ends, which lost 2 bases and 1 base, there was a span of 8 bases. DNA for the CDR3: TGCGCCAGCAGCTTAGGGACTGGCACAGATACGCAGTATTTT. Its protein is CASSLGTGTDTQYF.

The chain uses TRBV4-2 and TRBJ2-7; 7 bases map to TRBD2. The CDR3 sequence is 16 residues long. Per the germline V gene, CDR1 is LGHNA and CDR2 is YNFKEQ. The V and J ends lost 1 base and 5 bases, in that order; junction bases with no gene match: 11. CDR3 loop: CASSQVLLAESHEQYF. DNA of the CDR3: TGTGCCAGCAGCCAAGTCCTCCTAGCGGAGTCCCACGAGCAGTACTTC.

Here the CDR3 reads CASSVGHSSYEQYF. CDR3 DNA: TGTGCCAGCAGCGTAGGACATAGCTCCTACGAGCAGTACTTC. The V call is TRBV7-2, the J call TRBJ2-7; possibly TRBD1 for D (5 bases). This CDR3 contains 14 residues. Germline values: CDR1 SGHTA, CDR2 FQGNSA. The V and J ends lost 5 bases and 0 bases respectively, with 11 bases between them. Full variable domain (outside the CDR3, taken from reference TRBV7-2 and TRBJ2-7): GAGVSQSPSNKVTEKGKDVELRCDPISGHTALYWYRQSLGQGLEFLIYFQGNSAPDKSGLPSDRFSAERTGGSVSTLTIQRTQQEDSAVYLCASSVGHSSYEQYFGPGTRLTVT.

Only a few counts were recorded for this clone. The chain employs TRBV19 and TRBJ1-2; 8 bases are a match to TRBD1. CDR1 and CDR2 (germline): LNHDA, SQIVND (reference sequence). The CDR3 extends over 14 amino acids. V shed 6 bases, J shed 2 bases, and the junction held 5 bases outside the gene matches. This chain's CDR3 is CASRQDRANYGYTF. CDR3 DNA: TGTGCCAGTAGACAGGACAGGGCGAACTATGGCTACACCTTC. The full variable domain, with the rest looked up from reference TRBV19 and TRBJ1-2, is DGGITQSPKYLFRKEGQNVTLSCEQNLNHDAMYWYRQDPGQGLRLIYYSQIVNDFQKGDIAEGYSVSREKKESFPLTVTSAQKNPTAFYLCASRQDRANYGYTFGSGTRLTVV.

This clone was detected only a few times. J is TRBJ1-1 and V is TRBV23-1; 7 bases fit TRBD1. TRBV23-1 is sorted into the ORF group, with uncertain function. V lost 4 bases to trimming and J lost 2 bases; unmatched junction nucleotides: 4. The CDR3 has 14 amino acids. CDR3 DNA: TGCGCCAGCAGTCGAAGGGACAGCAACACTGAAGCTTTCTTT. This codes for CASSRRDSNTEAFF.

This clone was counted a few times. The V and J genes are TRBV4-2 and TRBJ1-4, with TRBD1 matching 9 bases. The CDR3 is 14 residues long. V lost 4 bases to trimming and J lost 8 bases; unmatched junction nucleotides: 5. Germline CDR1 reads LGHNA; CDR2 reads YNFKEQ. Here the CDR3 reads CASSRDRVGEKLFF. DNA of the CDR3: TGTGCCAGCAGCCGGGACAGGGTTGGAGAAAAACTGTTTTTT.

This clone was counted between two and nine times. The chain couples TRBV4-3 to TRBJ2-5; possibly TRBD1 for D (5 bases). This CDR3 comprises 13 residues. Trimming removed 1 base from V and 4 bases from J, with 7 bases in between. From germline, CDR1 is LGHNA and CDR2 YSLEER. CDR3 DNA sequence: TGCGCCAGCAGCCAAGTAAGGGGAGAGACCCAGTACTTC. Its translation is CASSQVRGETQYF.

This clone was seen more than once but under ten times. This rearrangement joins TRBV29-1 to TRBJ2-1; 9 nucleotides line up with TRBD2. The junction had 8 bases not matched to a gene; V was cut back by 5 bases and J by 15 bases. CDR3 length: 11 residues. Germline lookup yields CDR1 SQVTM and CDR2 ANQGSEA. CDR3 coding DNA: TGCAGCGTTAGTTTAGCGGGAGTGTTGTTCTTC. It translates to CSVSLAGVLFF.

The chain has TRBV4-1 and TRBJ2-2; D tentatively reads TRBD1 or TRBD2 (5 bases each). Germline CDR1 is MGHRA and CDR2 is YSYEKL. V was trimmed by 4 bases and J by 8 bases, leaving 23 bases between them. The CDR3 sequence is 17 residues long. Here the CDR3 reads CASSPLGAKGGAGELFF. The CDR3 nucleotides read TGCGCCAGCAGCCCACTAGGGGCCAAGGGTGGGGCGGGGGAGCTGTTTTTT.

This clone was observed a few times. The junction and the germline gene differ at one end; a read error may be behind it. V and J are TRBV7-9 and TRBJ1-2; D is uncertain. Germline lookup yields CDR1 SEHNR and CDR2 FQNEAQ (reference sequence). This CDR3 is built from 14 residues. The CDR3 sequence is CASSLEVRRKNFPF. The CDR3 DNA reads as TGTGCCAGCAGCTTAGAGGTCAGGCGGAAAAATTTCCCTTTC.

The CDR3: CASSQASDVAKNIQYF. Written as DNA, the CDR3 is TGTGCCAGCAGCCAAGCGAGCGATGTAGCCAAAAACATTCAGTACTTC. The genes are TRBV4-2 and TRBJ2-4; D remains ambiguous. The CDR3 is 16 residues long. Germline CDR1 LGHNA, CDR2 YNFKEQ. Trimming took off 1 base at V and 0 bases at J, with 10 bases between the two ends.

This clone occurred a few times. V usage is TRBV14 and J usage is TRBJ2-2; 7 bases agree with TRBD1. There are 16 residues in the CDR3. Germline-derived CDR1 and CDR2 are SGHDN and FVKESK. V was clipped by 4 bases and J by 0 bases; unmatched bases: 5. The CDR3 sequence is CASSLRGPTNTGELFF. CDR3 bases: TGTGCCAGCAGCCTTAGGGGGCCGACGAACACCGGGGAGCTGTTTTTT. Based on the CDR3 plus reference TRBV14 and TRBJ2-2, the full variable domain is EAGVTQFPSHSVIEKGQTVTLRCDPISGHDNLYWYRRVMGKEIKFLLHFVKESKQDESGMPNNRFLAERTGGTYSTLKVQPAELEDSGVYFCASSLRGPTNTGELFFGEGSRLTVL.

This sequence joins TRBV20-1 and TRBJ1-6; D not resolved. Trimming took 5 bases from V and 8 from J, leaving 7 bases between them. The germline CDR1 and CDR2 sequences are DFQATT and SNEGSKA (reference sequence). CDR3 size: 11 residues. CDR3 loop: CSAPTHSPLHF. Written as DNA, the CDR3 is TGCAGTGCTCCAACACATTCACCCCTCCACTTT.

This chain uses TRBV4-3 with TRBJ2-7; a possible D gene is TRBD2 (6 bases). The CDR3 runs 15 residues. CDR1 and CDR2 from the germline V gene are LGHNA and YSLEER. V was shortened by 0 bases and J by 0 bases, with 9 bases between the two germline ends. The CDR3: CASSQDWRGSYEQYF. CDR3 nucleotide sequence: TGCGCCAGCAGCCAAGACTGGAGGGGCTCCTACGAGCAGTACTTC.

This sequence joins TRBV29-1 and TRBJ2-1, with 9 bases matching TRBD1. The V gene's germline CDR1 is SQVTM and CDR2 ANQGSEA. This CDR3 region has 14 residues. V gave up 4 bases and J gave up 8 bases; unmatched junction bases: 9. CDR3 coding DNA: TGCAGCGTTGTACCGACAGGGGGGTGGCATGAGCAGTTCTTC. Protein product: CSVVPTGGWHEQFF.

The DNA of the CDR3 is TGTGCCAGCAGCCCTTCCGGACAATTCTACAATGAGCAGTTCTTC. It specifies CASSPSGQFYNEQFF. The rearrangement joins TRBV28 to TRBJ2-1; D may be TRBD1 (5 bases). Germline values: CDR1 MDHEN, CDR2 SYDVKM. This CDR3 spans 15 amino acids. Trimming cost V 6 bases and J 3 bases, with 15 bases left between them.

V gene TRBV29-1 combines with J gene TRBJ1-2; D might be TRBD1 (5 bases). The CDR3 covers 15 residues. V was shortened by 6 bases and J by 8 bases, with 25 bases between the two germline ends. Germline CDR1 is SQVTM and CDR2 is ANQGSEA. The CDR3 sequence is CSVPAGGERLWGYTF. Written as DNA, the CDR3 is TGCAGCGTCCCAGCGGGAGGGGAAAGACTATGGGGCTACACCTTC.

The chain uses TRBV6-5 and TRBJ2-4; 7 bases are shared with TRBD1. This CDR3 comprises 15 residues. The germline gives CDR1 MNHEY, CDR2 SVGAGI. J was trimmed by 0 bases and V by 6 bases; bases with no gene match: 5. As DNA, the CDR3 is TGTGCCAGCAGAAGAACAGGGGTAGCCAAAAACATTCAGTACTTC. Protein product: CASRRTGVAKNIQYF.

This clone has a handful of counts. V is TRBV29-1 and J is TRBJ2-3; TRBD2 aligns across 14 bases. The CDR3 runs to 14 residues. V trimming: 7 bases; J trimming: 6 bases; junction bases outside the gene matches: 6. Germline values: CDR1 SQVTM, CDR2 ANQGSEA. This chain's CDR3 is CSGGTSGRGDTQYF. CDR3 DNA sequence: TGCAGCGGGGGGACTAGCGGGAGAGGCGATACGCAGTATTTT.

The V call is TRBV28, the J call TRBJ2-5; D not certain. The CDR3 sequence is 11 residues long. Trimming pared 2 bases from V and 11 bases from J, leaving 9 bases between. The germline gives CDR1 MDHEN, CDR2 SYDVKM. The CDR3 sequence: CASSLRRAQYF. The DNA for the CDR3 is TGTGCCAGCAGTTTACGGCGTGCGCAGTACTTC.

V gene TRBV6-5 combines with J gene TRBJ1-2; 11 nucleotides align to TRBD1. CDR3 length: 15 amino acids. Germline-derived CDR1 and CDR2 are MNHEY and SVGAGI. V gave up 4 bases and J gave up 7 bases; unmatched junction bases: 8. The CDR3 DNA reads as TGTGCCAGCAGTTTCTGGACAGGGGGCATGGGTGGCTACACCTTC. Its protein product is CASSFWTGGMGGYTF.

V is TRBV7-3 and J is TRBJ1-1, with D uncertain. The CDR3 runs to 14 residues. V was cut by 3 bases and J by 5 bases, with 13 bases left in between. Per the germline V gene, CDR1 is SGHTA and CDR2 is FQGTGA. This CDR3 reads CASSLAPGGTEAFF. CDR3 nucleotides: TGTGCCAGCAGCTTGGCACCGGGAGGAACTGAAGCTTTCTTT.

The chain employs TRBV5-1 and TRBJ2-5, with D hard to call. V was clipped by 5 bases and J by 3 bases, with 17 bases between them. Germline lookup yields CDR1 SGHRS and CDR2 YFSETQ. CDR3 length: 15 residues. CDR3 sequence (DNA): TGCGCCAGCAGGGGAACGGGCCTTTCCGAAGAGACCCAGTACTTC. It translates to CASRGTGLSEETQYF. Full variable domain (remainder filled in from reference TRBV5-1 and TRBJ2-5): KAGVTQTPRYLIKTRGQQVTLSCSPISGHRSVSWYQQTPGQGLQFLFEYFSETQRNKGNFPGRFSGRQFSNSRSEMNVSTLELGDSALYLCASRGTGLSEETQYFGPGTRLLVL.

This clone was seen more than once but under ten times. This sequence joins TRBV29-1 and TRBJ2-5, with 9 bases that match TRBD2. Germline V lookup: CDR1 SQVTM, CDR2 ANQGSEA. Germline trimming cut 3 bases from V and 4 bases from J; bases unmatched to any gene: 6. The CDR3 contains 14 residues. The CDR3 sequence: CSVDFSGSRETQYF. The CDR3 DNA reads TGCAGCGTTGATTTTAGCGGGAGCCGAGAGACCCAGTACTTC.

In its sample, this clone was seen a few times. This sequence joins TRBV18 and TRBJ2-7; D is perhaps TRBD1 (6 bases). The CDR3 extends over 16 amino acids. Per the germline V gene, CDR1 is KGHSH and CDR2 is LQKENI. Trimming removed 3 bases at V and 0 bases at J, with 15 bases between. In nucleotides, the CDR3 is TGTGCCAGCTCACCGACCCCGACAGGATCCTCCTACGAGCAGTACTTC. Its translation is CASSPTPTGSSYEQYF.

The J gene is TRBJ2-5, the V gene TRBV29-1; 7 nucleotides align to TRBD1. The CDR3 contains 12 residues. Trimming at V came to 4 bases and at J to 4 bases, leaving 3 bases not matched to a gene. Per germline, CDR1 SQVTM and CDR2 ANQGSEA. The CDR3 protein is CSVASGGETQYF. CDR3 nucleotides: TGCAGCGTTGCATCAGGGGGAGAGACCCAGTACTTC. Full variable domain (rest looked up from reference TRBV29-1 and TRBJ2-5): SAVISQKPSRDICQRGTSLTIQCQVDSQVTMMFWYRQQPGQSLTLIATANQGSEATYESGFVIDKFPISRPNLTFSTLTVSNMSPEDSSIYLCSVASGGETQYFGPGTRLLVL.

This clone has just a few counts. CDR3 in DNA: TGTGCCAGCAGCCAAGATAGGAGCGGCGGGGAGCTGTTTTTT. Residues: CASSQDRSGGELFF. The V call is TRBV4-2, the J call TRBJ2-2, with TRBD2 as a possible D gene (5 bases). There are 14 residues in the CDR3. V was trimmed by 0 bases and J by 7 bases, leaving 9 bases between them. The V gene's germline CDR1 is LGHNA and CDR2 YNFKEQ.